The source of this T cell receptor beta chain is a study of blood T cells in healthy people across ages. A sample-barcoded 5' primer and a J-beta primer mix were used in a second PCR of roughly 7 to 11 cycles. TCRdb processed the 5' RACE reads anew with MiXCR; each CDR3 protein has one entry. This table holds some 940,000 distinct CDR3 sequences, under 35% found once. The CDR3 spans 17 residues. V lost 5 bases to trimming and J lost 3 bases; unmatched junction nucleotides: 15. CDR1 is SEHNR and CDR2 is FQNEAQ in the germline V gene (reference sequence). This clonotype was recorded only once. These records were also assigned to another study, of T cells of mothers and their children.

V usage is TRBV7-9 and J usage is TRBJ1-2; 7 nucleotides align to TRBD1. Material: blood. The clonotype originates from a middle-aged woman in good health. The CDR3 DNA is TGTGCCAGCAGCGGCCAATCAGGGACAGAGCTATACTATGGCTACACCTTC. This gives the protein CASSGQSGTELYYGYTF.